This T cell receptor beta chain was retrieved from a study of blood T cell repertoires in COVID-19. As for the study in general: Nucleic acid was either cDNA or gDNA, and it came from T cells, B-cell-depleted T cells, or PBMCs.

Seattle researchers signed up patients amid active infection and tracked them longitudinally. Study processing details: The assay estimated nucleated cells by amplifying reference gene primers. Method: immunoSEQ multiplex PCR; TCRdb's copy keeps in-frame clones and lacks some. Clone size and the V and J calls come from that table; the DNA yielded D and trimming. The sample has 350,000 or so clones, 70% to 90% seen once. This CDR3 has 15 amino acids. CDR1 is SGHRS and CDR2 is YFSETQ in the germline V gene. V was trimmed by 4 bases and J by 5 bases, leaving 19 bases between them. Source material: peripheral blood. The receptor's source is a woman aged 25 to 39 with COVID-19, enrolled during active disease. V usage is TRBV5-1 and J usage is TRBJ2-7; D perhaps matches TRBD2 (6 bases). In DNA form, the CDR3 reads TGCGCCAGCAGCGCCACGGGACTCCCAAGCCACGAGCAGTACTTC. This sequence encodes CASSATGLPSHEQYF. Supplemented by reference TRBV5-1 and TRBJ2-7, the full variable domain reads KAGVTQTPRYLIKTRGQQVTLSCSPISGHRSVSWYQQTPGQGLQFLFEYFSETQRNKGNFPGRFSGRQFSNSRSEMNVSTLELGDSALYLCASSATGLPSHEQYFGPGTRLTVT.